This TCR beta chain came from a study of control samples from healthy donors and cancer patients. Repertoires were generated with immunoSEQ multiplex PCR, while TCRdb's copy carries only in-frame clones and drops some. Seen here are 180,000 or so clones, about nine tenths observed once, and the top ten hold roughly 1.6%. The CDR3 has 14 amino acids. Trimming pared 0 bases from V and 3 bases from J, leaving 6 bases between. Germline CDR1 reads MGHRA; CDR2 reads YSYEKL. The chain joins TRBV4-1 to TRBJ1-5; D is unclear. The source is a woman in her 30s in good health. Input material: blood. The CDR3 coding sequence is TGCGCCAGCAGCCAAGACGGATACAATCAGCCCCAGCATTTT. Translation: CASSQDGYNQPQHF.